The 30 T cell receptor beta chains in this list originate from one sample, sequenced in a study of T-cell reconstitution after alpha-beta-depleted transplantation in children. Construction of the TCRbeta library involved unique molecular identifiers. TCRdb itself ran the PCR reads through MiXCR, one entry per CDR3 protein. The sample carries over 90,000 distinct CDR3 sequences, around 5.9% recorded once. Source: PBMCs, mostly from graft donor cells, taken 60 days after TCRalphabeta/CD19-depleted stem cell transplant. Every receptor here comes from a female patient between 2 and 15 years old who had a stem cell transplant for Fanconi anemia, so the T cells may come from the graft donor.

The V and J genes are TRBV3-1 and TRBJ2-7; possibly TRBD2 for D (5 bases). The CDR3 is 16 residues long. Germline values: CDR1 LGHDT, CDR2 YNNKEL (reference sequence). Between the trimmed V and J ends, which lost 1 base and 1 base, there was a span of 14 bases. The CDR3 sequence is CASSQVLNGGSYEQYF. The CDR3 DNA is TGTGCCAGCAGCCAAGTGCTTAACGGAGGATCCTACGAGCAGTACTTC.

The J gene is TRBJ2-5, the V gene TRBV5-1, with a tentative D call TRBD2 (6 bases). The V gene lost 0 bases and the J gene lost 4 bases, with 16 bases spanning the gap. CDR3 size: 16 residues. CDR1 SGHRS and CDR2 YFSETQ come from the germline V gene. For the CDR3, the DNA is TGCGCCAGCAGCTTGGTTACGGCGGGGCTTCGAGAGACCCAGTACTTC. This gives the protein CASSLVTAGLRETQYF.

In regard to this clonotype: Since a much larger clone is just one base distant, this may be a read error. The chain uses TRBV5-5 and TRBJ2-7; D is unclear. Germline CDR1 is SGHKS and CDR2 is YYEKEE (reference sequence). This CDR3 has 13 amino acids. Here the CDR3 reads CAGSLWSADEQYF. The DNA for the CDR3 is TGTGCCGGCAGCTTGTGGTCTGCGGACGAGCAGTACTTC.

The rearrangement joins TRBV20-1 to TRBJ1-5; 8 nucleotides agree with TRBD1. The germline gives CDR1 DFQATT, CDR2 SNEGSKA (reference sequence). This CDR3 region has 14 residues. V was pared by 6 bases and J by 4 bases, with 8 bases of the junction left unmatched. DNA for the CDR3: TGCAGTGCGATTAGGGACAGGCCAAATCAGCCCCAGCATTTT. Translation gives CSAIRDRPNQPQHF.

This clonotype was seen at least ten times. The chain uses TRBV29-1 and TRBJ1-1, with D perhaps TRBD1 (5 bases). The V end was cut by 5 bases, the J end by 1 base, with 11 bases between. CDR1 and CDR2 (germline): SQVTM, ANQGSEA. This CDR3 has 13 amino acids. CDR3 DNA sequence: TGCAGCGTTAGACCCGACAGGAACACTGAAGCTTTCTTT. It specifies CSVRPDRNTEAFF. The variable domain in full, completed from reference TRBV29-1 and TRBJ1-1, reads SAVISQKPSRDICQRGTSLTIQCQVDSQVTMMFWYRQQPGQSLTLIATANQGSEATYESGFVIDKFPISRPNLTFSTLTVSNMSPEDSSIYLCSVRPDRNTEAFFGQGTRLTVV.

This clonotype was picked up many times. The rearrangement uses TRBV11-1 and TRBJ2-2; maybe TRBD2 (6 bases). Trimming cost V 5 bases and J 7 bases, with 17 bases left between them. This CDR3 region has 15 residues. Germline V gene sequence: CDR1 SGHAT, CDR2 FQDESV (reference sequence). The CDR3 DNA follows: TGTGCCAGCAGCCCCCCGGGAGAATTCGGCGGGGAGCTGTTTTTT. Translating gives CASSPPGEFGGELFF.

There are a few counts of this clonotype. The chain employs TRBV25-1 and TRBJ2-1; TRBD2 aligns across 7 bases. Per the germline V gene, CDR1 is MGHDK and CDR2 is SYGVNS. V lost 5 bases, J lost 1 base, and 8 bases stayed unmatched. The CDR3 is 16 residues long. The CDR3 loop is CASSLLAVTSYNEQFF. In DNA form, the CDR3 reads TGTGCCAGCAGTCTCCTAGCGGTTACTTCCTACAATGAGCAGTTCTTC.

This clonotype was counted ten times or more. V is TRBV3-1 and J is TRBJ2-5; D not certain. The CDR3 totals 16 residues. The V end was cut by 0 bases, the J end by 7 bases, with 18 bases between. CDR1 is LGHDT and CDR2 is YNNKEL in the germline V gene (reference sequence). CDR3 sequence reads: CASSQEPGVRIGTQYF. CDR3 nucleotide sequence: TGTGCCAGCAGCCAAGAACCAGGAGTCAGGATAGGGACCCAGTACTTC.

Ten or more counts support this clonotype. The chain links TRBV5-1 to TRBJ2-3; 10 bases match TRBD2. Germline V gene data show CDR1 as SGHRS and CDR2 as YFSETQ. The CDR3 contains 16 residues. With 0 bases clipped from V and 1 base from J, the junction kept 2 bases outside the gene matches. This CDR3 reads CASSLGTSGGTDTQYF. The CDR3 coding sequence is TGCGCCAGCAGCTTGGGGACTAGCGGTGGCACAGATACGCAGTATTTT.

This clonotype was picked up many times. The chain employs TRBV7-2 and TRBJ2-3; 10 bases match TRBD2. The germline V gene has CDR1 SGHTA and CDR2 FQGNSA. J lost 3 bases, V lost 4 bases, and 10 bases had no gene match. This CDR3 is built from 17 residues. CDR3 sequence reads: CASSSGLASTRTDTQYF. The CDR3 DNA is TGTGCCAGCAGCTCGGGACTAGCGAGTACCCGAACAGATACGCAGTATTTT.

This clonotype was found many times. The chain uses TRBV5-1 and TRBJ2-2; the D gene is possibly TRBD2 (6 bases). Germline V gene data show CDR1 as SGHRS and CDR2 as YFSETQ. This CDR3 is built from 14 residues. Trimming cost V 7 bases and J 6 bases, with 16 bases left between them. This CDR3 reads CASSSLTSSGELFF. The CDR3 DNA sequence: TGCGCCAGCTCCTCTTTGACTAGTTCCGGGGAGCTGTTTTTT.

There are many counts of this clonotype. The V and J genes are TRBV5-1 and TRBJ2-1, with D perhaps matching TRBD2 (6 bases). CDR3 size: 17 residues. Germline loops: CDR1 SGHRS, CDR2 YFSETQ. Deletions cut 1 base from V and 8 bases from J, with 22 bases between. For the CDR3, the DNA is TGCGCCAGCAGCTTGCCGGAATGGTCACTAGCTGGCTATGAGCAGTTCTTC. Protein sequence: CASSLPEWSLAGYEQFF.

This clonotype was counted only a few times. The chain has TRBV10-3 and TRBJ2-7, with D tentatively TRBD1 or TRBD2 (5 bases each). Germline CDR1 ENHRY, CDR2 SYGVKD. The CDR3 consists of 12 residues. Trimming removed 10 bases from V and 4 bases from J, with 14 bases in between. CDR3 amino acids: CASAGTTYEQYF. The CDR3 DNA is TGTGCCAGTGCCGGGACGACATACGAGCAGTACTTC.

The J gene is TRBJ1-2, the V gene TRBV30; weak D call: TRBD1 (5 bases). CDR3 length: 14 amino acids. Germline CDR1 and CDR2: GTSNPN and SVGIG (reference sequence). Trimming took off 7 bases at V and 4 bases at J, with 19 bases between the two ends. The DNA for the CDR3 is TGTGCCTTAGGTGGACAAGGGGATAGCTATGGCTACACCTTC. It encodes CALGGQGDSYGYTF.

This clonotype was seen ten or more times. The chain has TRBV20-1 and TRBJ2-1, with D possibly matching TRBD1 (5 bases). This CDR3 spans 15 amino acids. V was pared by 2 bases and J by 7 bases, with 18 bases between. Germline V gene data show CDR1 as DFQATT and CDR2 as SNEGSKA (reference sequence). Written as DNA, the CDR3 is TGCAGTGCTAGACTTTCGCAGGGTTTCAGGAATGAGCAGTTCTTC. Protein product: CSARLSQGFRNEQFF.

Many counts were recorded for this clonotype. V is TRBV29-1 and J is TRBJ1-1, with 7 positions matching TRBD1. J was trimmed by 0 bases and V by 5 bases; bases with no gene match: 9. Germline V lookup: CDR1 SQVTM, CDR2 ANQGSEA. The CDR3 spans 15 residues. Written as DNA, the CDR3 is TGCAGCGTTCATGGAGGGGGCTCCATGAACACTGAAGCTTTCTTT. This codes for CSVHGGGSMNTEAFF.

This clonotype was observed a few times. The V and J genes are TRBV3-1 and TRBJ2-1; TRBD2 might be the D (5 bases). V lost 3 bases and J lost 9, with 18 bases in between. The CDR3 extends over 15 amino acids. CDR1 is LGHDT and CDR2 is YNNKEL in the germline V gene (reference sequence). This CDR3 is CASSQVVRATAEQFF. The CDR3 nucleotides are TGTGCCAGCAGCCAGGTGGTGAGGGCCACAGCTGAGCAGTTCTTC.

This clonotype was seen more than once but under ten times. The chain is built from TRBV25-1 and TRBJ2-2, with D possibly TRBD1 on 6 matching bases. Germline values: CDR1 MGHDK, CDR2 SYGVNS. Trimming removed 4 bases from V and 3 bases from J, with 12 bases in between. This CDR3 has 15 residues. The CDR3 nucleotides read TGTGCCAGCAGTGCCTACTACAGGGACACCGGGGAGCTGTTTTTT. Protein product: CASSAYYRDTGELFF.

This clonotype showed up many times. In DNA form, the CDR3 reads TGTGCCAGCAGCCAGCGGCCTAGCGGGAAACCCACAGATACGCAGTATTTT. This encodes CASSQRPSGKPTDTQYF. The rearrangement joins TRBV4-2 to TRBJ2-3, with TRBD2 identical over 9 bases. The trim removed 3 bases at V and 2 bases at J, leaving 9 bases unmatched. The germline V gene has CDR1 LGHNA and CDR2 YNFKEQ. This CDR3 has 17 amino acids.

This clonotype was seen many times. The V and J genes are TRBV7-2 and TRBJ2-3, with TRBD2 as a possible D gene (6 bases). CDR1 SGHTA and CDR2 FQGNSA come from the germline V gene. V gave up 2 bases and J gave up 2 bases, with 14 bases separating them. The CDR3 has 16 amino acids. The CDR3 region has the DNA TGTGCCAGCAGCTTAATTATAGGGAGGCCCACAGATACGCAGTATTTT. Translated: CASSLIIGRPTDTQYF.

Ten or more counts support this clonotype. This rearrangement joins TRBV2 to TRBJ1-5, with a possible D match to TRBD1 (6 bases). Germline V gene lookup returns CDR1 SNHLY and CDR2 FYNNEI. Trimming took 2 bases from V and 5 from J, leaving 13 bases between them. CDR3 size: 15 residues. The CDR3 DNA is TGTGCCAGCAGTGAAAGCAGGGGAGGATATCAGCCCCAGCATTTT. Protein product: CASSESRGGYQPQHF.

This clonotype was found many times. This chain connects TRBV5-1 to TRBJ2-4; 8 nucleotides line up with TRBD1. Germline CDR1 is SGHRS and CDR2 is YFSETQ. V trimming: 4 bases; J trimming: 6 bases; junction bases outside the gene matches: 9. The CDR3 consists of 15 residues. CDR3 DNA sequence: TGCGCCAGCAGCCGGAAGGAACAGGGGGTAAACATTCAGTACTTC. Its translation: CASSRKEQGVNIQYF.

This clonotype was seen more than once but under ten times. This chain connects TRBV20-1 to TRBJ1-2; 7 bases align to TRBD1. Germline loops: CDR1 DFQATT, CDR2 SNEGSKA (reference sequence). The CDR3 spans 14 residues. Trimming at V came to 5 bases and at J to 7 bases, leaving 13 bases not matched to a gene. The CDR3 spells CSAGEGGGGLGYTF. CDR3 nucleotide sequence: TGCAGTGCTGGGGAAGGGGGCGGGGGGCTTGGCTACACCTTC.

This clonotype came up many times. The chain combines TRBV25-1 with TRBJ2-2, with D uncertain. The CDR3 is made up of 18 amino acids. Between the trimmed V and J ends, which lost 0 bases and 1 base, there was a span of 15 bases. Germline assignment: CDR1 MGHDK and CDR2 SYGVNS. For the CDR3, the DNA is TGTGCCAGCAGTGAATATACCCGGACGGACCGGAACACCGGGGAGCTGTTTTTT. Its translation is CASSEYTRTDRNTGELFF.

This clonotype appeared many times. The chain carries TRBV28 and TRBJ2-7; 9 nucleotides match TRBD1. V was clipped by 8 bases and J by 4 bases; unmatched bases: 12. Germline CDR1 MDHEN, CDR2 SYDVKM. The length of the CDR3 is 15 residues. CDR3 amino acids: CASSPGGDRAYEQYF. The CDR3 DNA reads TGTGCCAGCTCTCCCGGCGGGGACAGGGCGTACGAGCAGTACTTC.

Turning to this clonotype: At one end, the junction sequence differs from germline, possibly due to a read error. V usage is TRBV20-1 and J usage is TRBJ2-1, with 12 nucleotides matching TRBD2. Germline CDR1 is DFQATT and CDR2 is SNEGSKA (reference sequence). CDR3 size: 16 residues. The CDR3 nucleotides are TGCATTGCTGACCTTTTTCTAGCGGGGGGGCCCAACGAGCAGTTCTTC. It specifies CIADLFLAGGPNEQFF.

This clonotype appeared many times. CDR3 sequence: CASSLAAVSSYNEQFF. The CDR3, as DNA: TGTGCCAGCAGCTTAGCAGCGGTTAGCTCCTACAATGAGCAGTTCTTC. The V gene is TRBV7-2, the J gene TRBJ2-1, with a tentative D call TRBD2 (5 bases). The CDR3 has 16 residues. The germline gives CDR1 SGHTA, CDR2 FQGNSA. Trimming took off 0 bases at V and 0 bases at J, with 9 bases between the two ends.

This clonotype was recorded at least ten times. The chain links TRBV5-1 to TRBJ2-2, with 7 bases matching TRBD2. Per germline, CDR1 SGHRS and CDR2 YFSETQ. After removal of 6 bases from V and 1 base from J, the junction contained 12 bases not matched to a gene. This CDR3 has 17 amino acids. Here the CDR3 DNA reads TGCGCCAGCAACGCCCGGCGGGGGAATGGGAACACCGGGGAGCTGTTTTTT. It codes for CASNARRGNGNTGELFF.

The sample holds many counts of this clonotype. The chain uses TRBV6-1 and TRBJ2-3, with 7 bases lining up with TRBD1. CDR1 MNHNS and CDR2 SASEGT come from the germline V gene. V shed 5 bases and J 5 bases; nucleotides not matched to a gene: 10. There are 15 residues in the CDR3. This chain's CDR3 is CASSPLRTGRDTQYF. As DNA, the CDR3 is TGTGCCAGCAGTCCCCTTCGGACAGGCCGAGATACGCAGTATTTT.

This clonotype has ten or more counts. The chain recombines TRBV12-3 or TRBV12-4 with TRBJ2-1; 7 nucleotides align to TRBD1. Trimming removed 6 bases from V and 2 bases from J; junction bases left unmatched: 7. There are 15 residues in the CDR3. CDR3: CASSFDRAPYNEQFF. CDR3 sequence (DNA): TGTGCCAGCAGCTTTGACAGGGCACCCTACAATGAGCAGTTCTTC.